A single sample is the source of the 30 T cell receptor beta chains below, sequenced in a study of blood T cell repertoires in COVID-19. The data were produced by immunoSEQ multiplex PCR, yet TCRdb's version contains in-frame clones alone and is incomplete. Among about 60,000 clones, more than 60% were seen once, and the ten largest hold 9.7%. Input material: peripheral blood. These receptors were obtained from a human donor in a cohort sampled during active COVID-19.

The gene calls are TRBV7-2 and TRBJ2-7; 9 positions match TRBD2. There are 17 residues in the CDR3. Trimming removed 2 bases from V and 6 bases from J; junction bases left unmatched: 14. Looked up from germline, CDR1 is SGHTA and CDR2 is FQGNSA. The CDR3 region has the DNA TGTGCCAGCAGCTTACAAGTAGCGGGAGATAGGCAGTCCGAGCAGTACTTC. Protein product: CASSLQVAGDRQSEQYF.

The chain carries TRBV28 and TRBJ2-5, with D tentatively TRBD2 (7 bases). V lost 4 bases and J lost 4, with 13 bases in between. The length of the CDR3 is 14 residues. Germline V gives CDR1 MDHEN, CDR2 SYDVKM. CDR3 bases: TGTGCCAGCAGTTCCCACAGGGAGGGAGAGACCCAGTACTTC. It is translated as CASSSHREGETQYF.

The chain employs TRBV19 and TRBJ2-1; 8 bases agree with TRBD2. The CDR3 extends over 15 amino acids. Germline CDR1 reads LNHDA; CDR2 reads SQIVND (reference sequence). Trimming took 6 bases from V and 0 from J; bases not matched to a gene: 4. In DNA, the CDR3 is TGTGCCAGTAGCTCACTAGCGGCCTCCTACAATGAGCAGTTCTTC. This codes for CASSSLAASYNEQFF.

Only one count was recorded for this clone. CDR3 loop: CASSFTGGPHEQFF. In nucleotides, the CDR3 is TGTGCCAGCAGTTTTACGGGAGGGCCCCATGAGCAGTTCTTC. The chain uses TRBV6-2 or TRBV6-3 and TRBJ2-1; TRBD2 matches 8 bases. This CDR3 is 14 amino acids long. After removal of 4 bases from V and 8 bases from J, the junction contained 7 bases not matched to a gene. Germline V gene data show CDR1 as MNHEY and CDR2 as SVGEGT.

The V call is TRBV6-6, the J call TRBJ2-3, with 9 bases fitting TRBD2. The V and J ends lost 6 bases and 3 bases, in that order; junction bases with no gene match: 4. CDR1 is MNHNY and CDR2 is SVGAGI in the germline V gene (reference sequence). CDR3 length: 14 amino acids. CDR3 amino acids: CASRREGQTDTQYF. CDR3 DNA: TGTGCCAGCAGGCGGGAGGGCCAGACAGATACGCAGTATTTT.

This rearrangement joins TRBV2 to TRBJ1-1; D gene ambiguous. Trimming removed 6 bases at V and 1 base at J, with 9 bases between. Germline V gene sequence: CDR1 SNHLY, CDR2 FYNNEI. The CDR3 is 13 residues long. The DNA for the CDR3 is TGTGCCAGCAGGGACGGGGAGAACACTGAAGCTTTCTTT. Its translation: CASRDGENTEAFF.

The chain has TRBV25-1 and TRBJ2-4; TRBD1 is a possible D gene (6 bases). Germline CDR1 is MGHDK and CDR2 is SYGVNS. The ends were cut back, 3 bases at V and 5 bases at J, with 14 bases in the middle. CDR3 length equals 15 residues. CDR3 amino acids: CASSDGTIFQNIQYF. Here the CDR3 DNA reads TGTGCCAGCAGTGACGGGACAATCTTCCAAAACATTCAGTACTTC.

V and J are TRBV7-2 and TRBJ2-3, with D possibly matching TRBD1 (6 bases). The CDR3 spans 16 residues. V lost 5 bases, J lost 0 bases, and 15 bases lay in between. Germline loops: CDR1 SGHTA, CDR2 FQGNSA. The CDR3 loop reads CASSPRTASSTDTQYF. The CDR3 DNA sequence: TGTGCCAGCAGCCCGAGGACAGCCTCTAGCACAGATACGCAGTATTTT.

The genes are TRBV28 and TRBJ1-6, with TRBD1 as a possible D gene (5 bases). This CDR3 is built from 12 residues. V was pared by 5 bases and J by 8 bases, with 7 bases between. The germline V gene encodes CDR1 MDHEN and CDR2 SYDVKM. The CDR3 reads CASSETDSPLHF. Here the CDR3 DNA reads TGTGCCAGCAGTGAGACAGATTCACCCCTCCACTTT.

The V and J genes are TRBV18 and TRBJ2-7; the match to TRBD1 covers 10 bases. The CDR3 loop spans 16 amino acids. V shed 0 bases and J 4 bases; nucleotides not matched to a gene: 6. Germline-derived CDR1 and CDR2 are KGHSH and LQKENI. CDR3 loop: CASSPPGTGVFYEQYF. The CDR3 nucleotides read TGTGCCAGCTCACCACCCGGGACAGGGGTATTTTACGAGCAGTACTTC.

The chain combines TRBV19 with TRBJ2-1; D is undetermined. The germline V and J ends were trimmed by 6 bases and 6 bases, with 15 bases remaining between them. The germline CDR1 and CDR2 sequences are LNHDA and SQIVND (reference sequence). The CDR3 is made up of 14 amino acids. The CDR3 DNA reads TGTGCCAGTAGGCCTCTAAGTAGCCCCAATGAGCAGTTCTTC. It specifies CASRPLSSPNEQFF.

V usage is TRBV4-3 and J usage is TRBJ2-3, with 7 bases matching TRBD2. V shed 4 bases and J 6 bases; nucleotides not matched to a gene: 7. CDR3 length equals 14 residues. Germline CDR1 LGHNA, CDR2 YSLEER. The CDR3 sequence: CASSRGSEWDTQYF. CDR3 in DNA: TGCGCCAGCAGCCGCGGGAGTGAATGGGATACGCAGTATTTT.

This clone appeared once. Other nucleotide sequences from this sample produce the same CDR3. J is TRBJ1-2 and V is TRBV7-9; no clear D gene. Germline CDR1 and CDR2: SEHNR and FQNEAQ (reference sequence). Trimming stripped 3 bases from V and 7 bases from J, with 6 bases between. CDR3 size: 11 residues. The CDR3: CASSLGSGYTF. The CDR3 DNA reads as TGTGCCAGCAGCTTGGGGAGTGGCTACACCTTC.

The V call is TRBV11-2, the J call TRBJ2-1; maybe TRBD2 (5 bases). V was shortened by 7 bases and J by 0 bases, with 7 bases between the two germline ends. This CDR3 spans 13 amino acids. Germline CDR1 and CDR2: SGHAT and FQNNGV. The chain's CDR3 is CASKEVSYNEQFF. The DNA of the CDR3 is TGTGCCAGCAAGGAGGTCTCCTACAATGAGCAGTTCTTC.

This chain links TRBV6-2 or TRBV6-3 with TRBJ2-7; D unresolved. CDR3 length equals 11 residues. Germline CDR1 reads MNHEY; CDR2 reads SVGEGT. Trimming removed 5 bases at V and 4 bases at J, with 6 bases between. The CDR3 coding sequence is TGTGCCAGCAGTCGACTGTACGAGCAGTACTTC. Protein product: CASSRLYEQYF.

The chain couples TRBV6-6 to TRBJ2-7; 9 bases fit TRBD1. This CDR3 is built from 16 residues. Unmatched junction bases numbered 11, after V lost 2 bases and J lost 6 bases. Germline CDR1 is MNHNY and CDR2 is SVGAGI (reference sequence). CDR3 nucleotides: TGTGCCAGCAGTTACGCGGGACAGGGAATGTACGGCGAGCAGTACTTC. This encodes CASSYAGQGMYGEQYF.

The chain couples TRBV7-6 to TRBJ1-5; D is unclear. The CDR3 covers 13 residues. Germline V gene data show CDR1 as SGHVS and CDR2 as FNYEAQ. V lost 5 bases and J lost 3, with 8 bases in between. The CDR3 is CASSRGSNQPQHF. The CDR3 DNA reads as TGTGCCAGCAGCCGGGGATCCAATCAGCCCCAGCATTTT.

This clone appeared many times. DNA of the CDR3: TGCGCCAGCAGCTTAGCGGGAGCGGGATTGGCCGGGGAGCTGTTTTTT. Translated: CASSLAGAGLAGELFF. This chain links TRBV5-1 with TRBJ2-2; 8 nucleotides agree with TRBD2. Germline CDR1 SGHRS, CDR2 YFSETQ. After removal of 2 bases from V and 6 bases from J, the junction contained 9 bases not matched to a gene. CDR3 length equals 16 residues. The whole variable domain, filled in from reference TRBV5-1 and TRBJ2-2, reads KAGVTQTPRYLIKTRGQQVTLSCSPISGHRSVSWYQQTPGQGLQFLFEYFSETQRNKGNFPGRFSGRQFSNSRSEMNVSTLELGDSALYLCASSLAGAGLAGELFFGEGSRLTVL.

V and J are TRBV5-6 and TRBJ2-1; 10 positions match TRBD2. The V gene's germline CDR1 is SGHDT and CDR2 YYEEEE. J lost 2 bases, V lost 3 bases, and 2 bases had no gene match. The CDR3 contains 15 residues. CDR3 bases: TGTGCCAGCAGCTCAGGACTAGCGGCCTACAATGAGCAGTTCTTC. Protein product: CASSSGLAAYNEQFF.

The chain employs TRBV19 and TRBJ2-1; the match to TRBD2 covers 7 bases. This CDR3 has 15 residues. Germline V gives CDR1 LNHDA, CDR2 SQIVND (reference sequence). The V gene end was trimmed by 10 bases and the J gene end by 9 bases; junction bases not matched to a gene: 18. For the CDR3, the DNA is TGTGCCACCAAAGGGGCGGCGGGAGACACGGCTGAGCAGTTCTTC. Translation gives CATKGAAGDTAEQFF.

This chain links TRBV28 with TRBJ2-1; tentative D call: TRBD2 (6 bases). Germline V lookup: CDR1 MDHEN, CDR2 SYDVKM. V was shortened by 5 bases and J by 6 bases, with 8 bases between the two germline ends. The CDR3 runs to 12 residues. The CDR3 nucleotides are TGTGCCAGCAGTGCGGGGCTCAATGAGCAGTTCTTC. This gives the protein CASSAGLNEQFF. The whole variable domain, filled in from reference TRBV28 and TRBJ2-1, reads DVKVTQSSRYLVKRTGEKVFLECVQDMDHENMFWYRQDPGLGLRLIYFSYDVKMKEKGDIPEGYSVSREKKERFSLILESASTNQTSMYLCASSAGLNEQFFGPGTRLTVL.

CDR3 nucleotide sequence: TGTGCCACCAGGGAGGGTAATTCACCCCTCCACTTT. This sequence encodes CATREGNSPLHF. The genes are TRBV6-5 and TRBJ1-6; tentative D call: TRBD1 (5 bases). V was cut by 10 bases and J by 6 bases, with 10 bases left in between. This CDR3 is built from 12 residues. The germline V gene has CDR1 MNHEY and CDR2 SVGAGI.

The table lists this clone with a count of one. The rearrangement links TRBV7-9 to TRBJ1-4; 9 bases are shared with TRBD1. Germline V gives CDR1 SEHNR, CDR2 FQNEAQ (reference sequence). There are 17 residues in the CDR3. The ends lost 5 bases at V and 1 base at J; junction bases unmatched: 8. As DNA, the CDR3 is TGTGCCAGCAGCCCTTCGGACAGGGGAAGAACTAATGAAAAACTGTTTTTT. Translating gives CASSPSDRGRTNEKLFF.

The chain combines TRBV28 with TRBJ1-2; D unclear. Deletions cut 4 bases from V and 2 bases from J, with 8 bases between. The germline CDR1 and CDR2 sequences are MDHEN and SYDVKM. The CDR3 has 13 amino acids. In DNA, the CDR3 is TGTGCCAGCAGTTCGGGGATCAACTATGGCTACACCTTC. Translating gives CASSSGINYGYTF.

The chain has TRBV6-2 or TRBV6-3 and TRBJ2-7; the match to TRBD1 covers 7 bases. The CDR3 loop spans 15 amino acids. V gave up 0 bases and J gave up 3 bases; unmatched junction bases: 5. Germline CDR1 MNHEY, CDR2 SVGEGT. Written as DNA, the CDR3 is TGTGCCAGCAGTTACTCGTTGGGACAGAACTACGAGCAGTACTTC. It specifies CASSYSLGQNYEQYF.

The chain joins TRBV10-1 to TRBJ2-2; TRBD2 might be the D (5 bases). Germline assignment: CDR1 WNHNN and CDR2 SYGVQD (reference sequence). V was clipped by 5 bases and J by 8 bases, with 15 bases between them. This CDR3 has 14 amino acids. The CDR3 DNA reads as TGCGCCAGCAGTTCAAGACGGGGAGCGGGGGAGCTGTTTTTT. Residues: CASSSRRGAGELFF.

The chain employs TRBV18 and TRBJ2-5, with a weak D call TRBD1 (5 bases). This CDR3 contains 15 residues. CDR1 and CDR2 from the germline V gene are KGHSH and LQKENI. V lost 2 bases and J lost 2, with 12 bases in between. For the CDR3, the DNA is TGTGCCAGCTCACCAAGTCAACAGGCTCAAGAGACCCAGTACTTC. Translating gives CASSPSQQAQETQYF.

This chain links TRBV19 with TRBJ1-1; D is possibly TRBD1 (5 bases). The germline gives CDR1 LNHDA, CDR2 SQIVND (reference sequence). Trimming shortened V by 0 bases and J by 4 bases, and 12 bases separated the two germline ends. This CDR3 is 15 amino acids long. CDR3 amino acids: CASSIDLAQGTEAFF. The CDR3 coding sequence is TGTGCCAGTAGTATAGATCTCGCGCAGGGCACTGAAGCTTTCTTT.

The gene calls are TRBV6-5 and TRBJ1-3; D remains unclear. Trimming pared 7 bases from V and 4 bases from J, leaving 11 bases between. Germline CDR1 and CDR2: MNHEY and SVGAGI. The length of the CDR3 is 13 residues. The CDR3 sequence is CASTSPGGNTIYF. CDR3 DNA sequence: TGTGCCAGCACCTCCCCCGGGGGAAACACCATATATTTT.

In this sample, this clone turned up a few times. The chain couples TRBV28 to TRBJ2-7, with a weak D call TRBD1 (6 bases). Germline V gene lookup returns CDR1 MDHEN and CDR2 SYDVKM. V was trimmed by 4 bases and J by 5 bases, leaving 21 bases between them. The CDR3 spans 16 residues. CDR3 loop: CASSSIPQGKINEQYF. DNA for the CDR3: TGTGCCAGCAGTTCCATCCCGCAGGGGAAGATAAACGAGCAGTACTTC.